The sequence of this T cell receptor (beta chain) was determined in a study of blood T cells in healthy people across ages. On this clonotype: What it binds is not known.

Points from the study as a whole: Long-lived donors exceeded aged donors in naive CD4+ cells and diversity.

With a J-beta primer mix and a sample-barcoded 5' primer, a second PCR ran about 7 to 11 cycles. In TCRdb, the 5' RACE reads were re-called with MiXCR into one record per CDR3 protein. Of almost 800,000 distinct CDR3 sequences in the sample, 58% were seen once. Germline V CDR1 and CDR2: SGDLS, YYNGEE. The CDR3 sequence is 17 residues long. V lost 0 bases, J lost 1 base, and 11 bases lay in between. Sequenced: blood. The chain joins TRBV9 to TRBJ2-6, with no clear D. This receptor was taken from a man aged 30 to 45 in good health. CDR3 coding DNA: TGTGCCAGCAGCGTAGCTCATCAGAAATCTGGGGCCAACGTCCTGACTTTC. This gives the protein CASSVAHQKSGANVLTF. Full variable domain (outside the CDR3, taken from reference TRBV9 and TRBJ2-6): DSGVTQTPKHLITATGQRVTLRCSPRSGDLSVYWYQQSLDQGLQFLIQYYNGEERAKGNILERFSAQQFPDLHSELNLSSLELGDSALYFCASSVAHQKSGANVLTFGAGSRLTVL.